This T cell receptor (beta chain) stems from a study of spatial heterogeneity in lung cancer. The sample holds many counts of this clonotype. MiXCR was run by TCRdb on the 5' RACE reads, yielding one entry per CDR3 protein. The sample consists of about 47,000 distinct CDR3 sequences, 7.4% of them appearing once. As to time point: blood at routine non-recurrence follow-up after resection. Whole RNA from tumor, nontumor lung or frozen PBMC was sequenced unsorted. The trim removed 4 bases at V and 3 bases at J, leaving 2 bases unmatched. The CDR3 loop spans 13 amino acids. Germline values: CDR1 SGHKS, CDR2 YYEKEE (reference sequence).

Sequenced here: PBMCs, sampled at follow-up. This rearrangement joins TRBV5-5 to TRBJ2-7; TRBD2 agrees at 9 bases. This clonotype was obtained from a female donor with early-stage non-small cell lung cancer. CDR3 sequence: CASSPAGGYEQYF. The CDR3 DNA is TGTGCCAGCAGCCCAGCGGGGGGCTACGAGCAGTACTTC.